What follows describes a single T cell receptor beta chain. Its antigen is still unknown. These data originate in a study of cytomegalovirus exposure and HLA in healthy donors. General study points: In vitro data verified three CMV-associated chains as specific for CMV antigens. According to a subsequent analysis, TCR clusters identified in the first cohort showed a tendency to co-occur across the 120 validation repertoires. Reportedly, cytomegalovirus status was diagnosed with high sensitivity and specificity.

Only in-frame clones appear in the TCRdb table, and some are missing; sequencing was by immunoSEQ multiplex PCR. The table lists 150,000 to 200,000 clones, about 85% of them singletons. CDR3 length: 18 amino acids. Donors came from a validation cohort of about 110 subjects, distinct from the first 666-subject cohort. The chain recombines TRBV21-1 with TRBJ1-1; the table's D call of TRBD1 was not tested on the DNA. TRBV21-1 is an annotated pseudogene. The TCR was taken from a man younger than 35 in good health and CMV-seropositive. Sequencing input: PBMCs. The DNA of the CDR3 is TGTGCCAGCACCACGGGCCATTCAGGGGGAATAATGAACACTGAAGCTTTCTTT. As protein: CASTTGHSGGIMNTEAFF.